These 11 T cell receptor beta chains came from one sample sequenced in a study of blood T cell repertoires in COVID-19. Using immunoSEQ multiplex PCR, the repertoire was profiled, and TCRdb retains in-frame clones only, with some absent. The sample lists approximately 250,000 clones; around nine tenths were seen once. The sequencing sample was made of peripheral blood. These receptors originate from a man between 35 and 55 years old with active or convalescent COVID-19.

V gene TRBV6-5 combines with J gene TRBJ1-2, with 7 bases identical to TRBD1. The CDR3 length is 16 residues. The germline gives CDR1 MNHEY, CDR2 SVGAGI. Trimming cost V 4 bases and J 6 bases; bases outside gene matches: 14. CDR3 coding DNA: TGTGCCAGCAGTTCCCCGGACAGGTCCCTTATTAATGGCTACACCTTC. Encoded protein: CASSSPDRSLINGYTF.

The rearrangement joins TRBV24-1 to TRBJ2-5, with 7 positions matching TRBD1. V lost 4 bases, J lost 2 bases, and 9 bases stayed unmatched. Germline V gene lookup returns CDR1 KGHDR and CDR2 SFDVKD. The length of the CDR3 is 16 residues. The CDR3 DNA is TGTGCCACCAGTGAGCCCGGGACAGACCATCAAGAGACCCAGTACTTC. Translation: CATSEPGTDHQETQYF.

CDR3 DNA sequence: TGTGCCAGCTCACCTACAGGGAAAGGCACAGATACGCAGTATTTT. Its translation is CASSPTGKGTDTQYF. This sequence joins TRBV18 and TRBJ2-3, with D tentatively TRBD1 (6 bases). Germline V lookup: CDR1 KGHSH, CDR2 LQKENI. The CDR3 runs to 15 residues. V was trimmed by 3 bases and J by 1 base, leaving 11 bases between them.

The chain joins TRBV28 to TRBJ2-1, with 7 bases aligning to TRBD2. Trimming at V came to 6 bases and at J to 5 bases, leaving 10 bases not matched to a gene. Germline V gives CDR1 MDHEN, CDR2 SYDVKM. This CDR3 spans 15 amino acids. DNA for the CDR3: TGTGCCAGCAGGGATAGCGGGCTTGAGGACAATGAGCAGTTCTTC. Amino acid sequence: CASRDSGLEDNEQFF. The entire variable domain, with the rest obtained from reference TRBV28 and TRBJ2-1, is as follows: DVKVTQSSRYLVKRTGEKVFLECVQDMDHENMFWYRQDPGLGLRLIYFSYDVKMKEKGDIPEGYSVSREKKERFSLILESASTNQTSMYLCASRDSGLEDNEQFFGPGTRLTVL.

This clone turned up a few times. The rearrangement joins TRBV24-1 to TRBJ1-3; 7 nucleotides align to TRBD1. V shed 2 bases, J shed 4 bases, and the junction held 7 bases outside the gene matches. Per the germline V gene, CDR1 is KGHDR and CDR2 is SFDVKD. The CDR3 runs to 16 residues. The CDR3 spells CATSDSRQGSGNTIYF. The CDR3 DNA is TGTGCCACCAGTGATTCCCGACAGGGCTCCGGAAACACCATATATTTT.

This clone was recorded once. CDR3 DNA sequence: TGTGCCAGTAGTACATCAGGGGAGGGAGGAAACACCATATATTTT. It translates to CASSTSGEGGNTIYF. The chain uses TRBV19 and TRBJ1-3, with D possibly TRBD1 on 6 matching bases. Germline CDR1 LNHDA, CDR2 SQIVND (reference sequence). The CDR3 is 15 amino acids. Trimming took off 4 bases at V and 4 bases at J, with 14 bases between the two ends.

This clone was detected a few times. The rearrangement joins TRBV10-1 to TRBJ2-5, with TRBD1 as a possible D gene (6 bases). The CDR3 extends over 13 amino acids. The germline V and J ends were trimmed by 8 bases and 3 bases, with 13 bases remaining between them. Germline V CDR1 and CDR2: WNHNN, SYGVQD (reference sequence). The CDR3 spells CASSRTVEETQYF. The CDR3 DNA sequence: TGCGCCAGCTCCCGGACAGTTGAAGAGACCCAGTACTTC.

The V call is TRBV9, the J call TRBJ1-1, with 9 bases lining up with TRBD1. The CDR3 runs 13 residues. CDR1 and CDR2 (germline): SGDLS, YYNGEE. Trimming at V came to 7 bases and at J to 1 base, leaving 2 bases not matched to a gene. The CDR3 loop reads CASGTGTNTEAFF. DNA of the CDR3: TGTGCCAGCGGGACAGGGACGAACACTGAAGCTTTCTTT.

The chain is built from TRBV29-1 and TRBJ1-1; weak D call: TRBD1 (6 bases). Trimming shortened V by 2 bases and J by 5 bases, and 9 bases separated the two germline ends. Germline V gives CDR1 SQVTM, CDR2 ANQGSEA. CDR3 length: 12 residues. In DNA form, the CDR3 reads TGCAGCGTTGAACCAGGGGAAACTGAAGCTTTCTTT. It encodes CSVEPGETEAFF.

The rearrangement uses TRBV7-3 and TRBJ2-3; no reliable D call. The CDR3 has 14 amino acids. Per germline, CDR1 SGHTA and CDR2 FQGTGA. V lost 5 bases and J 1 base, leaving 10 bases between the germline ends. The CDR3 coding sequence is TGTGCCAGCAGCGCAATGGGCGGCACAGATACGCAGTATTTT. Encoded protein: CASSAMGGTDTQYF.

V usage is TRBV5-8 and J usage is TRBJ1-5; TRBD1 aligns across 9 bases. Per the germline V gene, CDR1 is SGHTS and CDR2 is YDEGEE. J gave up 6 bases and V 4 bases, and 17 bases lay outside the gene matches. CDR3 length equals 18 residues. CDR3 sequence: CASSDDRGSAYGIQPQHF. The DNA of the CDR3 is TGTGCCAGCAGCGATGACAGGGGGTCTGCCTATGGTATTCAGCCCCAGCATTTT.